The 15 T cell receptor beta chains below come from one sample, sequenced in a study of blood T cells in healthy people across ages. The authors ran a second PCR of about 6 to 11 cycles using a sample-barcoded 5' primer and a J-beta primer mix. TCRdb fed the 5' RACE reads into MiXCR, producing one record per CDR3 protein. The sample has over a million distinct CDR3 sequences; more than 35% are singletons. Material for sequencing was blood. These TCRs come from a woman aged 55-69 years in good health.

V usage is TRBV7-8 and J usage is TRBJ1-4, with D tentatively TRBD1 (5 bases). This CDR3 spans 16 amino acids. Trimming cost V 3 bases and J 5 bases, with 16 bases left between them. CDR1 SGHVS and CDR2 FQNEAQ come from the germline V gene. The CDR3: CASSLRAGTPNEKLFF. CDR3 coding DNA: TGTGCCAGCAGCTTGAGGGCAGGGACTCCAAATGAAAAACTGTTTTTT.

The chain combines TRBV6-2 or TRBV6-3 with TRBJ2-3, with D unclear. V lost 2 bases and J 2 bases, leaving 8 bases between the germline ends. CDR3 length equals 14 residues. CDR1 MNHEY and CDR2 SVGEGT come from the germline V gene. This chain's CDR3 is CASSYASSTDTQYF. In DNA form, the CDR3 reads TGTGCCAGCAGTTACGCCTCCTCCACAGATACGCAGTATTTT.

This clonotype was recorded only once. CDR3 nucleotides: TGTGCCAGCAGCTTCTGGCTGAGCAATCAGCCCCAGCATTTT. This sequence encodes CASSFWLSNQPQHF. This chain links TRBV5-5 with TRBJ1-5; D is unclear. The CDR3 consists of 14 residues. From germline, CDR1 is SGHKS and CDR2 YYEKEE (reference sequence). Trimming shortened V by 2 bases and J by 1 base, and 7 bases separated the two germline ends. The variable domain in full, with the rest retrieved from reference TRBV5-5 and TRBJ1-5, is DAGVTQSPTHLIKTRGQQVTLRCSPISGHKSVSWYQQVLGQGPQFIFQYYEKEERGRGNFPDRFSARQFPNYSSELNVNALLLGDSALYLCASSFWLSNQPQHFGDGTRLSIL.

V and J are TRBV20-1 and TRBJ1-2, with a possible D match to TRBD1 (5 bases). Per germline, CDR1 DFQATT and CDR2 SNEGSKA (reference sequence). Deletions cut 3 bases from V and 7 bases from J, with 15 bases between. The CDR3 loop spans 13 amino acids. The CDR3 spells CSASLGGKRGYTF. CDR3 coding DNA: TGCAGTGCTAGTCTCGGGGGGAAACGTGGCTACACCTTC.

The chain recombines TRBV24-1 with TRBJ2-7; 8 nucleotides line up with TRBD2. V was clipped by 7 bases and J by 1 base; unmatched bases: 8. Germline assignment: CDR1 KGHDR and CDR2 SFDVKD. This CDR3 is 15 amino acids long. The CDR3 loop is CATRLSGEGSYEQYF. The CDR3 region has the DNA TGTGCCACCAGACTTAGCGGGGAGGGATCCTACGAGCAGTACTTC.

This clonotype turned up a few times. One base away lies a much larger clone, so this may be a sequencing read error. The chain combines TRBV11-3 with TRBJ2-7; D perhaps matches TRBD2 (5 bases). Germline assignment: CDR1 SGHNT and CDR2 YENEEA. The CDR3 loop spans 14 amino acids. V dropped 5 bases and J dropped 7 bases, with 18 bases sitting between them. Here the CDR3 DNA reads TGTGCCAGCAGCGTCAGCGGCGAATACAATGAGCAGTACTTC. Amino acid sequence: CASSVSGEYNEQYF. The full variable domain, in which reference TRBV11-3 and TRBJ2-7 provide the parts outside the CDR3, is EAGVVQSPRYKIIEKKQPVAFWCNPISGHNTLYWYLQNLGQGPELLIRYENEEAVDDSQLPKDRFSAERLKGVDSTLKIQPAELGDSAVYLCASSVSGEYNEQYFGPGTRLTVT.

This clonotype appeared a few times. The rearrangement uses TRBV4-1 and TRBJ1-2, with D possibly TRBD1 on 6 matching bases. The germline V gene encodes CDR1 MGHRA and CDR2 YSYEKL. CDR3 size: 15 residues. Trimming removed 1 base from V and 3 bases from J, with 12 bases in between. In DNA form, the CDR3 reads TGCGCCAGCAGCCAAGTAACAGGGCTTGACTATGGCTACACCTTC. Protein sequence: CASSQVTGLDYGYTF.

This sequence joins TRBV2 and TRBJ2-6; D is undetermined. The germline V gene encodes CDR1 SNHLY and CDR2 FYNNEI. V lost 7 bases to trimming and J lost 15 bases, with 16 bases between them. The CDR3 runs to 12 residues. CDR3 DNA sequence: TGTGCCAGCACCCTTTTGCAGACCCCCCTGACTTTC. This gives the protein CASTLLQTPLTF. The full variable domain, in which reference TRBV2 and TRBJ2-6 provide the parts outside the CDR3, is EPEVTQTPSHQVTQMGQEVILRCVPISNHLYFYWYRQILGQKVEFLVSFYNNEISEKSEIFDDQFSVERPDGSNFTLKIRSTKLEDSAMYFCASTLLQTPLTFGAGSRLTVL.

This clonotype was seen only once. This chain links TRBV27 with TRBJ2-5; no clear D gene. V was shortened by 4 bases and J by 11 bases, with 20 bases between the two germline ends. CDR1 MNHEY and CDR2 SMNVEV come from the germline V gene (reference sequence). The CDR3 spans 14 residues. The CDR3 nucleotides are TGTGCCAGCAGTTATATGAGCTCCTACAATGAGCAGTACTTC. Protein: CASSYMSSYNEQYF.

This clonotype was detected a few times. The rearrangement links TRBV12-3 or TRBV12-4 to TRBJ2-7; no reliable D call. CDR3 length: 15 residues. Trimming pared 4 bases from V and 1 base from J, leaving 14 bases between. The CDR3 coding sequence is TGTGCCAGCAGTTCGACAAGGCGTTCTTCCTACGAGCAGTACTTC. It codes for CASSSTRRSSYEQYF.

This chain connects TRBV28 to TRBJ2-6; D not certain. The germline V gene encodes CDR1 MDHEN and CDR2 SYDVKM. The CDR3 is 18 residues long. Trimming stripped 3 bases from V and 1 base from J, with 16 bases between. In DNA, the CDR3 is TGTGCCAGCAGTTTCTTGGGCCCCCGGACGTCTGGGGCCAACGTCCTGACTTTC. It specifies CASSFLGPRTSGANVLTF. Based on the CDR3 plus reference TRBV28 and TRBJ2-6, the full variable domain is DVKVTQSSRYLVKRTGEKVFLECVQDMDHENMFWYRQDPGLGLRLIYFSYDVKMKEKGDIPEGYSVSREKKERFSLILESASTNQTSMYLCASSFLGPRTSGANVLTFGAGSRLTVL.

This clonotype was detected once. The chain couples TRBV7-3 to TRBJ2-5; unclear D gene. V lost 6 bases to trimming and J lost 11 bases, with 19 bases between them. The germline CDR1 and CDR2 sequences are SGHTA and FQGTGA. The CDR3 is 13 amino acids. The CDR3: CASRQTTDNEQYF. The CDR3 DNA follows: TGTGCCAGCAGACAAACAACAGACAATGAGCAGTACTTC.

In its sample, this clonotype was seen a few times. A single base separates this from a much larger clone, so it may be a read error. As DNA, the CDR3 is TGCGCCAGCAAAAGGAGCGGGAGGGGAGATGAGCAGTACTTC. This encodes CASKRSGRGDEQYF. The rearrangement links TRBV10-2 to TRBJ2-5, with 10 bases matching TRBD2. The germline V gene has CDR1 WSHSY and CDR2 SAAADI. This CDR3 is 14 amino acids long. Trimming took 7 bases from V and 11 from J; bases not matched to a gene: 13.

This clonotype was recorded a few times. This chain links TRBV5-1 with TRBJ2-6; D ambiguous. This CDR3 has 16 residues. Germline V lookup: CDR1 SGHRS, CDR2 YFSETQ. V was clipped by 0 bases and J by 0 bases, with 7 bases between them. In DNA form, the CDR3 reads TGCGCCAGCAGCTTGGGTCAAGGCTCTGGGGCCAACGTCCTGACTTTC. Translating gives CASSLGQGSGANVLTF.

In nucleotides, the CDR3 is TGTGCCAGCAGCGACGGACAGGTGGAAGGCAATCAGCCCCAGCATTTT. Amino acid sequence: CASSDGQVEGNQPQHF. V gene TRBV9 combines with J gene TRBJ1-5; 7 bases line up with TRBD1. This CDR3 region has 16 residues. Trimming removed 3 bases from V and 2 bases from J; junction bases left unmatched: 8. CDR1 and CDR2 (germline): SGDLS, YYNGEE.